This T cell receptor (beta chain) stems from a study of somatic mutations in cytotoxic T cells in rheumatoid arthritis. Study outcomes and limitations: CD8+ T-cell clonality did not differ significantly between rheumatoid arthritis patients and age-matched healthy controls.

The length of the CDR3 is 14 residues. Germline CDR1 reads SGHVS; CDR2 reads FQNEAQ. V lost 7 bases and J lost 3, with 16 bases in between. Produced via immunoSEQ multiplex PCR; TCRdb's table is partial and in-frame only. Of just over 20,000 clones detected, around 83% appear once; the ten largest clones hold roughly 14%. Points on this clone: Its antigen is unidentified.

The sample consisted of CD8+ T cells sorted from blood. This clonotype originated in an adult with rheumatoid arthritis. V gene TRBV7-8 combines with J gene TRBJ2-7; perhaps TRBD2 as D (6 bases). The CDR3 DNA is TGTGCCAGCACCCCGGGGGTTGGGAACTACGAGCAGTACTTC. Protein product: CASTPGVGNYEQYF.